These 6 T cell receptor beta chains were sequenced from one sample in a study of blood T cells in healthy people across ages. Sample-barcoded 5' priming and a J-beta primer mix drove a second PCR of about 6 to 12 cycles. Using its own MiXCR run on the 5' RACE reads, TCRdb lists one record per CDR3 protein. This table has approximately 810,000 distinct CDR3 sequences, 29% appearing once. The material sequenced was blood. The receptors come from a woman older than 75 in good health.

This clonotype was detected only a few times. Sequence at one end of the junction differs from germline and may be a read error. The chain couples TRBV20-1 to TRBJ1-6; D is perhaps TRBD1 (5 bases). Germline values: CDR1 DFQATT, CDR2 SNEGSKA (reference sequence). CDR3 length: 15 residues. In DNA form, the CDR3 reads TGCAGTGCTCGTCTCCCGGGACCTTGGGACTCACCCCCCCACTTT. Amino acid sequence: CSARLPGPWDSPPHF.

This clonotype was seen at least ten times. The chain employs TRBV28 and TRBJ2-3; 13 nucleotides match TRBD2. Germline CDR1 is MDHEN and CDR2 is SYDVKM. V shed 4 bases, J shed 4 bases, and the junction held 5 bases outside the gene matches. The CDR3 loop spans 16 amino acids. DNA of the CDR3: TGTGCCAGCAGTTCGACTAGCGGGGGGATTGCAGATACGCAGTATTTT. Protein: CASSSTSGGIADTQYF.

This sequence joins TRBV21-1 and TRBJ1-5; the table's D call, TRBD1, has no DNA check behind it. TRBV21-1 is labeled a pseudogene. The CDR3 is 13 residues long. Here the CDR3 reads CASSKIRESAQHF. CDR3 DNA sequence: TGTGCCAGCAGCAAGATCCGGGAATCAGCCCAGCATTTT.

The rearrangement joins TRBV21-1 to TRBJ2-1; the table assigns TRBD1, which was not confirmed against the DNA. With the DNA end fitting TRBJ2-7 better, the J assignment may be wrong. TRBV21-1 is classified as a pseudogene. The CDR3 contains 18 residues. The chain's CDR3 is CASSKARRGGPNYNEQYF. The CDR3 DNA sequence: TGTGCCAGCAGCAAAGCGCGACGGGGGGGCCCCAACTACAATGAGCAGTACTTC.

This clonotype has a count of ten or more. The chain links TRBV20-1 to TRBJ2-4, with a tentative D call TRBD2 (5 bases). CDR1 is DFQATT, CDR2 SNEGSKA, per germline (reference sequence). The CDR3 loop spans 14 amino acids. V dropped 6 bases and J dropped 1 base, with 13 bases sitting between them. DNA for the CDR3: TGCAGTGCAACGGGATTCCCGGCCAAAAACATTCAGTACTTC. As protein: CSATGFPAKNIQYF.

J is TRBJ1-5 and V is TRBV19; D remains unclear. The CDR3 consists of 15 residues. The germline CDR1 and CDR2 sequences are LNHDA and SQIVND (reference sequence). The V end lost 2 bases, the J end lost 1 base, and 9 bases lay between the germline ends. For the CDR3, the DNA is TGTGCCAGTAGTATAAGTAAACCCAGCAATCAGCCCCAGCATTTT. Its protein product is CASSISKPSNQPQHF.